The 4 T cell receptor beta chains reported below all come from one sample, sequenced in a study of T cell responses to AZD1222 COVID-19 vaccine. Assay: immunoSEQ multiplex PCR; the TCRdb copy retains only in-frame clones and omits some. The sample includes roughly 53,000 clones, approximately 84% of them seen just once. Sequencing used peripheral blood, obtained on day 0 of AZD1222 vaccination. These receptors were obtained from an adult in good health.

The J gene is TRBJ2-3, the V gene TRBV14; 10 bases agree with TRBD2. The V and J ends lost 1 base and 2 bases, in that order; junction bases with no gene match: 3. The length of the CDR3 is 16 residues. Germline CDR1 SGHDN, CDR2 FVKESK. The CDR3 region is CASSQALAGATDTQYF. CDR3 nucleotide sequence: TGTGCCAGCAGCCAAGCCCTAGCGGGAGCCACAGATACGCAGTATTTT.

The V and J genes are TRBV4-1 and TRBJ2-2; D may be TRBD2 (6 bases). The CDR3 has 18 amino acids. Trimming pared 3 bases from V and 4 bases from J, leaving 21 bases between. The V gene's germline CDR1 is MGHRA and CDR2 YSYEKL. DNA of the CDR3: TGCGCCAGCAGCCAGGGGGGACTTACGCCCCGGTCCACCGGGGAGCTGTTTTTT. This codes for CASSQGGLTPRSTGELFF.

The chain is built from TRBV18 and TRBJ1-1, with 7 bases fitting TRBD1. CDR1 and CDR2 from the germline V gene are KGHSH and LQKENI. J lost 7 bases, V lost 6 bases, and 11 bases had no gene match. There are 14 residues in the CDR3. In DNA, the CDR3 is TGTGCCAGCTCCCAACGGGACAGACGAGATGAAGCTTTCTTT. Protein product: CASSQRDRRDEAFF.

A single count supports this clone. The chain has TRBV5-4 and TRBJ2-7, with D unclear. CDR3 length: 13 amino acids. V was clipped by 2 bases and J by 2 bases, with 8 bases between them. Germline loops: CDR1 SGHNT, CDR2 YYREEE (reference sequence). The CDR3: CASSFGQTYEQYF. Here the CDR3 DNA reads TGTGCCAGCAGCTTCGGGCAAACCTACGAGCAGTACTTC.